Listed here are 25 T cell receptor beta chains from one sample, sequenced in a study of blood T cell repertoires in COVID-19. TCRdb's copy holds only in-frame clones and misses some; the assay was immunoSEQ multiplex PCR. The profile shows approximately 190,000 clones, under 90% of them singletons. Sequencing input: peripheral blood. All receptors come from an older man with acute or convalescent COVID-19.

The CDR3 loop reads CASSFAGQGPGFGVLTF. CDR3 DNA: TGTGCCAGCAGCTTTGCGGGACAGGGGCCCGGTTTTGGCGTCCTGACTTTC. V is TRBV7-2 and J is TRBJ2-6; 10 bases match TRBD1. Trimming cost V 3 bases and J 12 bases; bases outside gene matches: 14. This CDR3 region has 17 residues. The germline CDR1 and CDR2 sequences are SGHTA and FQGNSA.

V usage is TRBV18 and J usage is TRBJ2-5; 8 bases are a match to TRBD2. V lost 3 bases and J lost 1; bases outside the gene matches: 4. Germline values: CDR1 KGHSH, CDR2 LQKENI. The CDR3 has 15 amino acids. DNA of the CDR3: TGTGCCAGCTCACCCCTGAGCGGGGGCCAAGAGACCCAGTACTTC. This codes for CASSPLSGGQETQYF.

The chain combines TRBV6-4 with TRBJ2-1; 13 bases fit TRBD2. After removal of 6 bases from V and 10 bases from J, the junction contained 6 bases not matched to a gene. CDR3 length equals 14 residues. Germline lookup yields CDR1 MRHNA and CDR2 SNTAGT. The CDR3 DNA is TGTGCCAGCAGCGGGACTAGCGGGACTTCCGAGCAGTTCTTC. Its protein product is CASSGTSGTSEQFF.

This CDR3 reads CAWGTGVAGNEQFF. In nucleotides, the CDR3 is TGTGCCTGGGGGACAGGGGTGGCGGGGAATGAGCAGTTCTTC. The rearrangement links TRBV30 to TRBJ2-1; 10 nucleotides agree with TRBD1. The V and J ends lost 5 bases and 7 bases, in that order; junction bases with no gene match: 8. The germline V gene encodes CDR1 GTSNPN and CDR2 SVGIG (reference sequence). The CDR3 has 14 residues.

The chain couples TRBV6-5 to TRBJ2-4; D is ambiguous. The CDR3 length is 16 residues. Germline V gene sequence: CDR1 MNHEY, CDR2 SVGAGI. Between the trimmed V and J ends, which lost 0 bases and 6 bases, there was a span of 15 bases. The DNA of the CDR3 is TGTGCCAGCAGTTACTCGTTCGAGAAAGTTAGAAACATTCAGTACTTC. It yields the protein CASSYSFEKVRNIQYF.

The CDR3 region is CSVEGQGTDTQYF. In nucleotides, the CDR3 is TGCAGCGTTGAAGGCCAGGGAACAGATACGCAGTATTTT. This chain joins TRBV29-1 and TRBJ2-3; weak D call: TRBD1 (5 bases). The CDR3 has 13 amino acids. Trimming stripped 1 base from V and 3 bases from J, with 8 bases between. Germline CDR1 SQVTM, CDR2 ANQGSEA.

V gene TRBV18 combines with J gene TRBJ1-6; no reliable D call. Germline V CDR1 and CDR2: KGHSH, LQKENI. This CDR3 is built from 14 residues. The V gene lost 1 base and the J gene lost 8 bases, with 9 bases spanning the gap. CDR3 in amino acids: CASSPLEGDSPLHF. CDR3 DNA: TGTGCCAGCTCACCACTGGAGGGTGATTCACCCCTCCACTTT.

This clone came up a few times. The chain is built from TRBV7-2 and TRBJ2-1; 7 nucleotides agree with TRBD2. The germline gives CDR1 SGHTA, CDR2 FQGNSA. The CDR3 spans 15 residues. Germline trimming cut 5 bases from V and 4 bases from J; bases unmatched to any gene: 8. CDR3 sequence (DNA): TGTGCCAGCAGCCTCCAAGCGGGACTGTACAATGAGCAGTTCTTC. Translating it yields CASSLQAGLYNEQFF.

This chain connects TRBV7-9 to TRBJ2-7, with a weak D call TRBD2 (5 bases). Germline V gene lookup returns CDR1 SEHNR and CDR2 FQNEAQ (reference sequence). The CDR3 loop spans 12 amino acids. The V end lost 1 base, the J end lost 5 bases, and 6 bases lay between the germline ends. The CDR3 sequence: CASSLVGDEQYF. The CDR3 nucleotides read TGTGCCAGCAGCTTAGTCGGGGACGAGCAGTACTTC.

This chain uses TRBV5-5 with TRBJ1-5; D not certain. The germline CDR1 and CDR2 sequences are SGHKS and YYEKEE (reference sequence). Trimming stripped 4 bases from V and 1 base from J, with 18 bases between. This CDR3 contains 17 residues. CDR3 sequence: CASSALLASGSNQPQHF. The CDR3 DNA reads as TGTGCCAGCAGCGCTTTACTAGCTTCGGGGAGCAATCAGCCCCAGCATTTT.

The chain carries TRBV24-1 and TRBJ2-2; 9 positions match TRBD1. This CDR3 contains 15 residues. The V gene's germline CDR1 is KGHDR and CDR2 SFDVKD. The trim removed 7 bases at V and 5 bases at J, leaving 7 bases unmatched. The CDR3 DNA follows: TGTGCCACCAGACCCAGACAGGGGGGGACCGGGGAGCTGTTTTTT. Translating it yields CATRPRQGGTGELFF.

This chain links TRBV7-2 with TRBJ2-5; TRBD2 aligns across 9 bases. The CDR3 runs 14 residues. Unmatched junction bases numbered 5, after V lost 5 bases and J lost 4 bases. CDR1 SGHTA and CDR2 FQGNSA come from the germline V gene. The DNA for the CDR3 is TGTGCCAGCAGCCATAGCGGGAGACGAGAGACCCAGTACTTC. Translating it yields CASSHSGRRETQYF.

J is TRBJ2-3 and V is TRBV28, with no clear D. V was pared by 3 bases and J by 2 bases, with 15 bases between. The CDR3 runs to 16 residues. The germline CDR1 and CDR2 sequences are MDHEN and SYDVKM. The CDR3 region is CASSFPSGGYTDTQYF. CDR3 DNA sequence: TGTGCCAGCAGTTTCCCGAGTGGCGGATACACAGATACGCAGTATTTT.

This clone was picked up one time. CDR3 residues: CASSLGEGPYNEQFF. CDR3 nucleotides: TGCGCCAGCAGCTTGGGTGAGGGCCCCTACAATGAGCAGTTCTTC. V is TRBV5-1 and J is TRBJ2-1, with D maybe TRBD2 (5 bases). Germline lookup yields CDR1 SGHRS and CDR2 YFSETQ. CDR3 length: 15 amino acids. Trimming pared 0 bases from V and 2 bases from J, leaving 9 bases between.

This chain connects TRBV28 to TRBJ1-2; D ambiguous. With 4 bases removed from V and 4 bases from J, the gap between germline ends came to 10 bases. Germline assignment: CDR1 MDHEN and CDR2 SYDVKM. The length of the CDR3 is 13 residues. In DNA, the CDR3 is TGTGCCAGCAGTTCAACCTCGGTCTATGGCTACACCTTC. Translating it yields CASSSTSVYGYTF.

The CDR3 DNA follows: TGTGCCAGCAGCGCGGGGACAGGCTACACAGATACGCAGTATTTT. Translated, it gives CASSAGTGYTDTQYF. The chain couples TRBV11-2 to TRBJ2-3; TRBD1 matches at 8 bases. This CDR3 has 15 residues. Trimming cost V 5 bases and J 2 bases; bases outside gene matches: 6. Germline V lookup: CDR1 SGHAT, CDR2 FQNNGV.

V gene TRBV6-1 combines with J gene TRBJ2-7, with TRBD1 as a possible D gene (6 bases). Trimming left V 1 base short and J 5 bases short, with 9 bases between. CDR3 size: 13 residues. CDR1 is MNHNS and CDR2 is SASEGT in the germline V gene. Here the CDR3 reads CASSEGGGHEQYV. The CDR3 DNA sequence: TGTGCCAGCAGTGAAGGAGGGGGACACGAGCAGTACGTC.

The CDR3 DNA reads as TGTGCCAGCAGCTTAGTACCCGCGGGAATAAACAGCCACGAGCAGTACTTC. Protein: CASSLVPAGINSHEQYF. The chain recombines TRBV7-2 with TRBJ2-7; TRBD2 might be the D (6 bases). Germline-derived CDR1 and CDR2 are SGHTA and FQGNSA. Trimming shortened V by 1 base and J by 5 bases, and 21 bases separated the two germline ends. The CDR3 totals 17 residues.

The V gene is TRBV30, the J gene TRBJ1-2; 9 nucleotides agree with TRBD1. The CDR3 loop spans 13 amino acids. Losses at the gene ends were 3 bases for V and 7 bases for J; bases not matched to a gene: 6. The germline gives CDR1 GTSNPN, CDR2 SVGIG (reference sequence). CDR3 DNA: TGTGCCTGGAGGTTACAGGGGGCGCCTGGCTACACCTTC. Amino acid sequence: CAWRLQGAPGYTF.

The chain uses TRBV5-1 and TRBJ1-5; 7 bases are a match to TRBD1. Per the germline V gene, CDR1 is SGHRS and CDR2 is YFSETQ. The CDR3 is made up of 15 amino acids. Trimming cost V 4 bases and J 3 bases; bases outside gene matches: 7. CDR3 coding DNA: TGCGCCAGCAGCCCCATGACAGGGAACAATCAGCCCCAGCATTTT. Its translation: CASSPMTGNNQPQHF.

The chain recombines TRBV10-2 with TRBJ2-1; 7 bases line up with TRBD2. Unmatched junction bases numbered 18, after V lost 9 bases and J lost 10 bases. Germline lookup yields CDR1 WSHSY and CDR2 SAAADI. This CDR3 is 15 amino acids long. CDR3: CASHDPGLSHREQFF. In DNA, the CDR3 is TGCGCCAGTCACGACCCGGGACTATCTCACCGAGAGCAGTTCTTC.

J is TRBJ2-5 and V is TRBV27; 7 bases agree with TRBD1. The CDR3 covers 16 residues. Germline loops: CDR1 MNHEY, CDR2 SMNVEV (reference sequence). Trimming cost V 4 bases and J 2 bases; bases outside gene matches: 10. The chain's CDR3 is CASSCPGQERQETQYF. The DNA of the CDR3 is TGTGCCAGCAGTTGCCCTGGACAGGAAAGACAAGAGACCCAGTACTTC.

This sequence joins TRBV7-9 and TRBJ1-2, with D unresolved. Germline V gene lookup returns CDR1 SEHNR and CDR2 FQNEAQ (reference sequence). The CDR3 consists of 12 residues. Between the trimmed V and J ends, which lost 5 bases and 6 bases, there was a span of 10 bases. The CDR3 DNA is TGTGCCAGCAGCCTTTTACGGGATGGCTACACCTTC. Protein product: CASSLLRDGYTF.

The chain combines TRBV5-6 with TRBJ2-7; 7 nucleotides align to TRBD2. The CDR3 is 13 residues long. In germline, CDR1 is SGHDT, CDR2 YYEEEE. V shed 3 bases and J 2 bases; nucleotides not matched to a gene: 2. CDR3 region: CASSYGLAYEQYV. CDR3 sequence (DNA): TGTGCCAGCAGCTACGGACTAGCCTACGAGCAGTACGTC.

Here the CDR3 reads CASGLANTDTQYF. CDR3 DNA: TGTGCCAGCGGCTTGGCAAACACAGATACGCAGTATTTT. The V and J genes are TRBV12-3 or TRBV12-4 and TRBJ2-3; no clear D gene. The CDR3 extends over 13 amino acids. V shed 8 bases and J shed 2 bases, with 11 bases lying between them.